Presented here are 11 T cell receptor beta chains from one specimen sequenced in a study of shared clonotypes between healthy human individuals. Data came from immunoSEQ multiplex PCR; TCRdb stores just in-frame clones and leaves some out. The sample holds about 1.1 million clones; 60% to 85% are singletons and the top ten take approximately 0.9%. Source material: memory CD4+ T cells from PBMCs. The subset denotes: CD45RA-negative fraction. These receptors came from a man younger than 30 in good health. Some clones in this sample may be carry-over from other donors' samples.

CDR3 DNA: TGTGCCAGCAGCCCTCGAGATAGGACCTACAATGAGCAGTTCTTC. Its protein product is CASSPRDRTYNEQFF. V and J are TRBV9 and TRBJ2-1; the D is unclear. The CDR3 is 15 amino acids. Germline values: CDR1 SGDLS, CDR2 YYNGEE. Deletions cut 4 bases from V and 2 bases from J, with 13 bases between.

This clone occurred a few times. This chain links TRBV5-8 with TRBJ1-1; possibly TRBD1 for D (5 bases). CDR3 size: 15 residues. Germline lookup yields CDR1 SGHTS and CDR2 YDEGEE. The V gene lost 4 bases and the J gene lost 9 bases, with 22 bases spanning the gap. CDR3 loop: CASSVLDTIRVQAFF. The CDR3 nucleotides read TGTGCCAGCAGCGTCCTGGACACCATTAGAGTACAAGCTTTCTTT.

This clone was detected a few times. V and J are TRBV27 and TRBJ2-7; D might be TRBD1 (5 bases). Germline CDR1 MNHEY, CDR2 SMNVEV (reference sequence). V lost 5 bases to trimming and J lost 0 bases, with 11 bases between them. CDR3 length: 14 residues. The DNA for the CDR3 is TGTGCCAGCAGTCCTAGACAGACCTCCTACGAGCAGTACTTC. Protein product: CASSPRQTSYEQYF.

In its sample, this clone was seen once. This chain uses TRBV19 with TRBJ2-5; D is uncertain. CDR3 length: 18 residues. Deletions cut 7 bases from V and 1 base from J, with 25 bases between. Germline V gene lookup returns CDR1 LNHDA and CDR2 SQIVND (reference sequence). The CDR3 reads CASKPEIYTGSTQETQYF. CDR3 DNA: TGTGCCAGTAAACCTGAAATCTATACGGGCTCAACCCAAGAGACCCAGTACTTC.

This clone was picked up one time. This chain's CDR3 is CASSRTPQETQYF. The DNA of the CDR3 is TGTGCCAGCAGCCGAACCCCGCAAGAGACCCAGTACTTC. The J gene is TRBJ2-5, the V gene TRBV7-3, with D hard to call. CDR3 length: 13 residues. The V and J ends lost 5 bases and 2 bases respectively, with 9 bases between them. Germline V CDR1 and CDR2: SGHTA, FQGTGA.

The J gene is TRBJ2-1, the V gene TRBV6-5; TRBD2 agrees at 7 bases. The germline CDR1 and CDR2 sequences are MNHEY and SVGAGI. CDR3 size: 15 residues. V dropped 6 bases and J dropped 3; count of bases not matched to a gene: 8. The CDR3 is CASSRSSGHYNEQFF. The CDR3 region has the DNA TGTGCCAGCAGCCGTTCTAGCGGCCACTACAATGAGCAGTTCTTC.

This chain uses TRBV19 with TRBJ2-2; 8 bases agree with TRBD2. V shed 1 base and J 7 bases; nucleotides not matched to a gene: 14. Germline CDR1 and CDR2: LNHDA and SQIVND (reference sequence). This CDR3 has 18 residues. The CDR3 sequence is CASSIGQGGAGAVGELFF. CDR3 nucleotide sequence: TGTGCCAGTAGTATAGGCCAAGGGGGAGCGGGAGCGGTCGGGGAGCTGTTTTTT.

The chain joins TRBV2 to TRBJ2-7; D possibly corresponds to TRBD2 (5 bases). V gave up 4 bases and J gave up 2 bases, with 9 bases separating them. Per germline, CDR1 SNHLY and CDR2 FYNNEI. The CDR3 covers 13 residues. CDR3 nucleotide sequence: TGTGCCAGCAGTGCCCGGGAACCCTACGAGCAGTACTTC. The encoded protein is CASSAREPYEQYF.

The sample holds one count of this clone. The gene calls are TRBV5-6 and TRBJ2-5; tentatively, D is TRBD1 (6 bases). The CDR3 sequence is 13 residues long. Germline V gives CDR1 SGHDT, CDR2 YYEEEE. Trimming stripped 1 base from V and 5 bases from J, with 9 bases between. Written as DNA, the CDR3 is TGTGCCAGCAGCTTGACAGGGTGGGAGACCCAGTACTTC. It yields the protein CASSLTGWETQYF.

A few counts support this clone. The J gene is TRBJ2-7, the V gene TRBV11-2; TRBD2 agrees at 9 bases. J was trimmed by 6 bases and V by 5 bases; bases with no gene match: 11. The CDR3 is 15 amino acids. Germline V gene sequence: CDR1 SGHAT, CDR2 FQNNGV. CDR3 region: CASSPSGRRFGEQYF. In nucleotides, the CDR3 is TGTGCCAGCAGCCCAAGCGGGAGGAGGTTCGGCGAGCAGTACTTC.

This clone was picked up a small number of times. V gene TRBV18 combines with J gene TRBJ2-5; 7 bases fit TRBD1. The germline V gene has CDR1 KGHSH and CDR2 LQKENI. This CDR3 is built from 16 residues. Trimming took 0 bases from V and 1 from J; bases not matched to a gene: 5. Written as DNA, the CDR3 is TGTGCCAGCTCACCACCGGTTACAGGGGTCCAAGAGACCCAGTACTTC. Protein: CASSPPVTGVQETQYF.